This is a list of T cell receptor beta chains from one sample in a study of shared clonotypes between healthy human individuals. Assay: immunoSEQ multiplex PCR; the TCRdb copy retains only in-frame clones and omits some. The top ten clones hold 0.1% to 0.15% of a sample with 2 million or so clones, roughly 94% of them seen once. Sequencing was done on a sample of naive CD4+ T cells sorted from blood. Receptors were obtained from a man between 18 and 29 years old in good health. Both conserved end residues are part of each CDR3. D genes are given only for firm matches. Clone size is given for some rows only: seen once, a few or many times, or a class if the clone is expanded.

NA | TRBJ1-5 | TRBV30 | NA | TGTGCCTGGATGTCGGGTAGCAATCAGCCCCAGCATTTT | CAWMSGSNQPQHF
NA | TRBJ2-7 | TRBV7-2 | NA | TGTGCCAGCAGCTTACCAAACTCCTACGAGCAGTACTTC | CASSLPNSYEQYF
NA | TRBJ2-3 | TRBV5-1 | NA | TGCGCCAGCAGCCCTCACGGGGCAGCCGTCACGGATACGCAGTATTTT | CASSPHGAAVTDTQYF
TRBD2 | TRBJ2-3 | TRBV7-9 | NA | TGTGCCAGCAGCTTACGGGGGGGAGATACGCAGTATTTT | CASSLRGGDTQYF
TRBD2 | TRBJ2-7 | TRBV9 | NA | TGTGCCAGCAGCGTAGGGGCTAGCGGGAGGCGCCCTTACGAGCAGTACTTC | CASSVGASGRRPYEQYF
TRBD1 | TRBJ1-1 | TRBV9 | NA | TGTGCCAGCAGCGCGGCTCCGGGACAGCCAGCTTTCTTT | CASSAAPGQPAFF
TRBD1 | TRBJ2-4 | TRBV9 | NA | TGTGCCAGCAGCGTAGGGGACAGCAAAAACATTCAGTACTTC | CASSVGDSKNIQYF
TRBD2 | TRBJ2-1 | TRBV29-1 | NA | TGCAGCGTGGGCTGGGGCGGGGGAAGCTATTACAATGAGCAGTTCTTC | CSVGWGGGSYYNEQFF
NA | TRBJ2-7 | TRBV5-1 | NA | TGCGCCAGCAGCCGGGACACCGGCGACTACGAGCAGTACTTC | CASSRDTGDYEQYF
NA | TRBJ1-3 | TRBV6-6 | NA | TGTGCCAGCAGTTATCAACCTGGAAACACCATATATTTT | CASSYQPGNTIYF
TRBD1 | TRBJ1-2 | TRBV5-8 | NA | TGTGCCAGCAGCTGGCCTGGGACAGAAGCTAACTATGGCTACACCTTC | CASSWPGTEANYGYTF
TRBD2 | TRBJ2-5 | TRBV5-4 | NA | TGTGCCAGCAGCTTGGACGGCGGGGGGCAAGAGACCCAGTACTTC | CASSLDGGGQETQYF
TRBD1 | TRBJ2-1 | TRBV4-1 | NA | TGCGCCAGCAGCCAACCCGGGACAGGGGGTTACAATGAGCAGTTCTTC | CASSQPGTGGYNEQFF
NA | TRBJ2-1 | TRBV7-9 | NA | TGTGCCAGCAGCTTCGGGAGCTCCTACAATGAGCAGTTCTTC | CASSFGSSYNEQFF
TRBD1 | TRBJ1-6 | TRBV5-5 | NA | TGTGCCAGCAGCTTGGAGGGACAGAGCTATAATTCACCCCTCCACTTT | CASSLEGQSYNSPLHF
TRBD2 | TRBJ2-3 | TRBV7-9 | NA | TGTGCCAGCAGCCCCGGACTAGCGGGACTCACAGATACGCAGTATTTT | CASSPGLAGLTDTQYF
TRBD1 | TRBJ1-6 | TRBV6-5 | NA | TGTGCCAGCAGTTGGCGGACAGGGGTCGTTTCACCCCTCCACTTT | CASSWRTGVVSPLHF
NA | TRBJ1-2 | TRBV28 | few | TGTGCCAGCAGTGACAGTAACTATGGCTACACCTTC | CASSDSNYGYTF
TRBD1 | TRBJ2-5 | TRBV10-1 | once | TGCGCCAGCAGTGATAGGACAGGGACCGAAGAGACCCAGTACTTC | CASSDRTGTEETQYF
NA | TRBJ2-5 | TRBV5-5 | NA | TGTGCCAGCAGCTGGGGGCCCGAGAGGGAGACCCAGTACTTC | CASSWGPERETQYF
NA | TRBJ1-2 | TRBV5-1 | NA | TGCGCCAGCAGCACGGACGGACTCTATGGCTACACCTTC | CASSTDGLYGYTF
NA | TRBJ2-1 | TRBV5-4 | NA | TGTGCCAGCAGCTCGGGAGACCAAAATGAGCAGTTCTTC | CASSSGDQNEQFF
TRBD1 | TRBJ2-1 | TRBV2 | NA | TGTGCCAGCAGTGAGACAGGGGGCGGGAACAATGAGCAGTTCTTC | CASSETGGGNNEQFF
NA | TRBJ1-4 | TRBV28 | NA | TGTGCCAGCAGTCAAGGGGAGGCAACTAATGAAAAACTGTTTTTT | CASSQGEATNEKLFF
NA | TRBJ2-7 | TRBV10-3 | NA | TGTGCCATCAGTGAGGGCGTGGACGAGCAGTACTTC | CAISEGVDEQYF
TRBD1 | TRBJ1-2 | TRBV10-2 | once | TGCGCCAGCAGTCCTGGACAGGTACCCACTAACTATGGCTACACCTTC | CASSPGQVPTNYGYTF
NA | TRBJ2-1 | TRBV7-2 | NA | TGTGCCAGCAGCCAAGGTGGGGATTTTCCGAGCTCCTACAATGAGCAGTTCTTC | CASSQGGDFPSSYNEQFF
NA | TRBJ2-6 | TRBV9 | NA | TGTGCCAGCAGCGTACTCTCTGGGGCCAACGTCCTGACTTTC | CASSVLSGANVLTF
TRBD2 | TRBJ2-7 | TRBV10-2 | NA | TGCGCCAGCAGGAAGCTAGCGGGAGGTTTTTACGAGCAGTACTTC | CASRKLAGGFYEQYF
NA | TRBJ2-3 | TRBV5-8 | NA | TGTGCCAGCAGCCTCGGGACCAGTACTAGCACAGATACGCAGTATTTT | CASSLGTSTSTDTQYF
TRBD1 | TRBJ1-5 | TRBV10-3 | NA | TGTGCCATCAGTTTACAGGGGGCTGGTCAGCCCCAGCATTTT | CAISLQGAGQPQHF
TRBD2 | TRBJ2-3 | TRBV27 | once | TGTGCCAGCAGTTTATGGGCTAGCGGGGAATTTAGAGATACGCAGTATTTT | CASSLWASGEFRDTQYF
TRBD2 | TRBJ2-3 | TRBV11-3 | NA | TGTGCCAGCAGCTTACGACTAGCGGGGGGGCAGGGAGATACGCAGTATTTT | CASSLRLAGGQGDTQYF
NA | TRBJ1-3 | TRBV7-9 | NA | TGTGCCAGCAGCTTAGCTGAGGCCGGAAACACCATATATTTT | CASSLAEAGNTIYF
TRBD2 | TRBJ2-1 | TRBV7-6 | NA | TGTGCCAGCAGCTCCAGCGGGGGGGCAGTTAGTGAGCAGTTCTTC | CASSSSGGAVSEQFF
NA | TRBJ2-1 | TRBV4-2 | NA | TGTGCCAGCAGCCAAGAGGGAATAGCTTACAATGAGCAGTTCTTC | CASSQEGIAYNEQFF
NA | TRBJ2-3 | TRBV5-1 | NA | TGCGCCAGCAGCTTGGACTCACGCACAGATACGCAGTATTTT | CASSLDSRTDTQYF
NA | TRBJ2-5 | TRBV30 | NA | TGTGCCTGGAGTGGACAGGCCGGGACCCAGTACTTC | CAWSGQAGTQYF
TRBD2 | TRBJ2-5 | TRBV6-5 | NA | TGTGCCAGCAGGTTAGCGGGAGCTAGGCAAGAGACCCAGTACTTC | CASRLAGARQETQYF
NA | TRBJ1-1 | TRBV11-3 | few | TGTGCCAGCAGCTTAGATCTAACTGCTGAAGCTTTCTTT | CASSLDLTAEAFF
TRBD1 | TRBJ2-5 | TRBV6-6 | NA | TGTGCCGCTACAGGGGGCCAAGAGACCCAGTACTTC | CAATGGQETQYF
NA | TRBJ1-6 | TRBV7-9 | NA | TGTGCCAGCAGCTTAATGGGGAGTAATAATTCACCCCTCCACTTT | CASSLMGSNNSPLHF
TRBD2 | TRBJ2-7 | TRBV18 | NA | TGTGCCAGCTCACCAGGGGCTAGCGGCTCCTACGAGCAGTACTTC | CASSPGASGSYEQYF
NA | TRBJ2-7 | TRBV6-1 | NA | TGTGCCAGCAGTCCATATATCGAGCAGTACTTC | CASSPYIEQYF
TRBD2 | TRBJ2-7 | TRBV19 | NA | TGTGCCAGTAGTACTATAGCGGGAGGGCCTATAGACGAGCAGTACTTC | CASSTIAGGPIDEQYF